Described below is a single T cell receptor beta chain sequence and its context. Its specificity is unknown. Sequencing of the DNA from cultured CD4+ T cells was carried out with the Oncomine TCR Beta short-read assay. Genomic DNA was taken out of cultured CD4+ T cells by extraction. MiXCR was run by TCRdb on the PCR reads, yielding one entry per CDR3 protein. The sample shows 8,500 to 9,000 distinct CDR3 sequences, about 48% of them seen only once. V gave up 6 bases and J gave up 4 bases, with 15 bases separating them. The CDR3 covers 14 residues. The V gene's germline CDR1 is MNHNS and CDR2 SASEGT. This sample was included in a study of vaccination and CD4 T cells after COVID-19. The overall study: Participants were administered two doses of either the BNT162b2 or the mRNA-1273 vaccine. Every culture used as a control got a CEFX pool, an HIV-1 Nef pool, or no peptide.

Treatment defined: roughly ten-day PBMC culture with coronavirus spike peptide pools or control peptides (ViraFEST assay). Gathered ahead of the COVID-19 pandemic (2011-2018) were the CD4+ T cells of the unexposed donor. This sequence originates from a human donor in good health. The chain uses TRBV6-1 and TRBJ1-1; D unclear. Sequencing used CD4+ T cells from blood, cultured in vitro. The CDR3 protein is CASSPPWGGTEAFF. The DNA of the CDR3 is TGTGCCAGCAGCCCCCCTTGGGGAGGCACTGAAGCTTTCTTT.